This T cell receptor beta chain was retrieved from a study of cytomegalovirus exposure and HLA in healthy donors. The wider study: From about 180 million T cells, an earlier analysis saw roughly 100 million unique TCR beta sequences. Whole-study results and caveats: The number of N-insertions in an Asian-associated ancestry cluster was reportedly below the approximately 690-donor mean in a later analysis. A later analysis, which compared TCR beta chains of equal frequency, found the HLA-associated ones more clonally expanded. Cytomegalovirus-associated status was assigned to some 180 TCR beta chains.

CDR3 length: 12 residues. V was shortened by 7 bases and J by 9 bases, with 13 bases between the two germline ends. Germline V gives CDR1 MNHNS, CDR2 SASEGT. Amplification used 60 Vbeta primers and 13 Jbeta primers. The table came from immunoSEQ multiplex PCR; TCRdb's copy has only in-frame clones and leaves some out. The data hold approximately 150,000 clones, with 79% observed a single time. As concerns this clone: As yet, its antigen is unknown.

Sequenced: PBMCs. The clonotype originates from a middle-aged man in good health and CMV-seropositive. The rearrangement joins TRBV6-1 to TRBJ1-3; TRBD1 might be the D (6 bases). CDR3 coding DNA: TGTGCCAGCATCGCGGACAGCAGCACCATATATTTT. Translating gives CASIADSSTIYF.